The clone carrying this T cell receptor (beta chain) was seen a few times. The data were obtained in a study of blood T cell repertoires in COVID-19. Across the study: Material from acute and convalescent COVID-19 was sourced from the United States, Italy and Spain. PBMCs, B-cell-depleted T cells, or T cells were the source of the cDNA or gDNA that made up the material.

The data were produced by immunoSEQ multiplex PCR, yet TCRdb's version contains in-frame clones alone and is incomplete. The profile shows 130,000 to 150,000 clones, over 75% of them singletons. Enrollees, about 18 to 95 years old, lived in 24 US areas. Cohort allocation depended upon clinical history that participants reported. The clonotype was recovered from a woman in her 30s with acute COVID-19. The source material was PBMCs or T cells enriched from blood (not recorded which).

CDR3 loop: CASSQEGQSSYEQYF. The CDR3 region has the DNA TGTGCCAGCAGCCAAGAGGGACAGAGCTCCTACGAGCAGTACTTC. The chain is built from TRBV4-2 and TRBJ2-7, with 7 bases matching TRBD1. V trimming: 0 bases; J trimming: 0 bases; junction bases outside the gene matches: 2. This CDR3 contains 15 residues. Germline lookup yields CDR1 LGHNA and CDR2 YNFKEQ.